This T cell receptor beta chain derives from a study of OX40 agonist ivuxolimab in advanced cancers. As for the study in general: Subjects had a mean age of about 65 years, with a range of 23 to 79; almost 85% were male.

As for this clone: Its antigen remains unidentified.

This table comes from immunoSEQ multiplex PCR, and its TCRdb copy is limited to in-frame clones, with some not included. The sample holds 30,000 to 45,000 clones, approximately 80% seen once. Findings and caveats of the study: Expanded clones belonging to CD8+ T cells outnumbered, on average, those of CD4+.

V shed 7 bases and J shed 9 bases, with 13 bases lying between them. The length of the CDR3 is 12 residues. In germline, CDR1 is SNHLY, CDR2 FYNNEI. Autoimmune disease history or systemic immunosuppression led to patients being barred. The sequence came from an adult with an advanced solid tumor such as melanoma, head and neck, liver or kidney cancer. The rearrangement uses TRBV2 and TRBJ2-1; a weak D match, TRBD1 (6 bases). The sequencing used CD4+ or CD8+ T cells sorted from blood, collected in a trial of the OX40 agonist ivuxolimab. The CDR3, as DNA: TGTGCCAGCAAGGGGGAGTCTGGTGAGCAGTTCTTC. Amino acids: CASKGESGEQFF.